This T cell receptor (beta chain) was profiled in a study of blood T cell repertoires in COVID-19. TCRdb's copy holds only in-frame clones and misses some; the assay was immunoSEQ multiplex PCR. The sample yields about 140,000 clones, about 87% seen once. Germline V CDR1 and CDR2: MNHEY, SVGEGT. The CDR3 loop spans 17 amino acids. J gave up 5 bases and V 4 bases, and 8 bases lay outside the gene matches. This clonotype originated in a woman between 40 and 55 years old with acute or convalescent COVID-19. The chain has TRBV6-2 or TRBV6-3 and TRBJ2-3, with 14 nucleotides matching TRBD2. The specimen sequenced was peripheral blood. The CDR3 protein is CASSLPGLAGDGDTQYF. As DNA, the CDR3 is TGTGCCAGCAGTTTACCGGGACTAGCGGGAGATGGAGATACGCAGTATTTT.